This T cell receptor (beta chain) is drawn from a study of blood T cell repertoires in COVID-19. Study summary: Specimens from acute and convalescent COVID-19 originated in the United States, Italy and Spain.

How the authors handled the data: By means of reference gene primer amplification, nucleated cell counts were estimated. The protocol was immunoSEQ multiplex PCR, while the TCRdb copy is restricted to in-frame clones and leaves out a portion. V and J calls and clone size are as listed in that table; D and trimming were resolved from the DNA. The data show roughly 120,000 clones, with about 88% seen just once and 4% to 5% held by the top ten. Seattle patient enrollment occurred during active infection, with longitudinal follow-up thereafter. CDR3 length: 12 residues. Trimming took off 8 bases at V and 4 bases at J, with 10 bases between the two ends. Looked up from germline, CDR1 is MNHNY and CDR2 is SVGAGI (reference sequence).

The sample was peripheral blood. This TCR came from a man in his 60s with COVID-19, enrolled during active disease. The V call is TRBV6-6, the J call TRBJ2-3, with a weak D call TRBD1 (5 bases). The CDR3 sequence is CASAGIADTQYF. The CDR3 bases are TGTGCCAGCGCAGGGATTGCAGATACGCAGTATTTT.